This T cell receptor (beta chain) appears in the sequencing data of a study of Graves' ophthalmopathy and Graves' hyperthyroidism. This clonotype came up many times. The PBMCs used were ones drawn from approximately 10 ml of fresh peripheral blood. Beta-chain TCR CDR3 regions were amplified from RNA transcripts. Second-round multiplex PCR followed a first-round RT-PCR using HTBI primers. One entry per CDR3 protein results from TCRdb running MiXCR on the multiplex PCR reads. The sample has around 340,000 distinct CDR3 sequences; roughly 15% are singletons. The CDR3 has 14 residues. V lost 6 bases and J 1 base, leaving 15 bases between the germline ends. CDR1 is DFQATT and CDR2 is SNEGSKA in the germline V gene (reference sequence).

This chain connects TRBV20-1 to TRBJ1-1, with a possible D match to TRBD1 (5 bases). Sequences were obtained from peripheral blood. This TCR was sampled from an adult man with Graves' ophthalmopathy. The CDR3: CSASIDSRNTEAFF. The CDR3 DNA follows: TGCAGTGCCTCAATCGACAGTCGGAACACTGAAGCTTTCTTT.